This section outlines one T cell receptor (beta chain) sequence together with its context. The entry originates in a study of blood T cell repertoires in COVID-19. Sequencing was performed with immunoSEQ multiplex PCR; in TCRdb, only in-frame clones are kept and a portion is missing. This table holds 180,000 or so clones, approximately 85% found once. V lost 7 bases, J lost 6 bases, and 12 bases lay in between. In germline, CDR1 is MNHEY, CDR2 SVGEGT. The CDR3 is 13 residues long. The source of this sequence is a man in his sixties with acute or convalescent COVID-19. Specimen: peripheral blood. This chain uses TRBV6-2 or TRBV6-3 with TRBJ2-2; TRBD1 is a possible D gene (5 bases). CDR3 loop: CASTPRRAGELFF. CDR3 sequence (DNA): TGTGCCAGCACCCCCCGCAGGGCCGGGGAGCTGTTTTTT.